Described below is a single TCR beta chain sequence and its context. Looked up from germline, CDR1 is MNHEY and CDR2 is SVGEGT. J was trimmed by 4 bases and V by 3 bases; bases with no gene match: 9. The CDR3 runs 16 residues. The entry originates in a study of blood T cell repertoires in COVID-19. Study context: Sample material is recorded as cDNA or gDNA derived from T cells, B-cell-depleted T cells, or PBMCs.

Assay: immunoSEQ multiplex PCR; the TCRdb copy retains only in-frame clones and omits some. Of 350,000 or so clones in the sample, roughly 85% were seen once. Participant ages covered 18 to 89 years across around 22 US areas. The rearrangement links TRBV6-2 or TRBV6-3 to TRBJ1-5; the match to TRBD1 covers 7 bases. The source of this sequence is a woman in her thirties or forties with acute COVID-19. Sequenced material: PBMCs or T cells enriched from blood (not recorded which). CDR3 sequence: CASSYQTGTGNQPQHF. Here the CDR3 DNA reads TGTGCCAGCAGTTATCAGACAGGGACGGGGAATCAGCCCCAGCATTTT.